Shown below are 4 T cell receptor beta chains from a single sample sequenced in a study of OX40 agonist ivuxolimab in advanced cancers. TCRdb's table, derived via immunoSEQ multiplex PCR, lists solely in-frame clones and lacks some. In the table there are about 24,000 clones, around 83% of which are singletons. The sequencing used CD4+ or CD8+ T cells sorted from blood, collected in a trial of the OX40 agonist ivuxolimab. These TCRs come from an adult with an advanced solid tumor such as melanoma, head and neck, liver or kidney cancer.

The chain has TRBV7-2 and TRBJ1-1, with 9 bases lining up with TRBD1. The CDR3 length is 13 residues. The ends lost 4 bases at V and 7 bases at J; junction bases unmatched: 4. Germline lookup yields CDR1 SGHTA and CDR2 FQGNSA. The CDR3 DNA sequence: TGTGCCAGCAGCTCACAGGGGGCCGGTGAAGCTTTCTTT. This sequence encodes CASSSQGAGEAFF.

This clone appeared a few times. The chain joins TRBV19 to TRBJ1-5, with TRBD1 matching over 9 bases. This CDR3 is 15 amino acids long. In germline, CDR1 is LNHDA, CDR2 SQIVND (reference sequence). J gave up 2 bases and V 6 bases, and 5 bases lay outside the gene matches. CDR3 loop: CASRSGTGRNQPQHF. The CDR3 nucleotides read TGTGCCAGTAGATCCGGGACAGGGCGCAATCAGCCCCAGCATTTT. The full variable domain, its missing parts supplied by reference TRBV19 and TRBJ1-5, is DGGITQSPKYLFRKEGQNVTLSCEQNLNHDAMYWYRQDPGQGLRLIYYSQIVNDFQKGDIAEGYSVSREKKESFPLTVTSAQKNPTAFYLCASRSGTGRNQPQHFGDGTRLSIL.

The V and J genes are TRBV6-6 and TRBJ1-2; D not certain. The V end was cut by 6 bases, the J end by 7 bases, with 12 bases between. CDR1 MNHNY and CDR2 SVGAGI come from the germline V gene (reference sequence). The length of the CDR3 is 12 residues. This CDR3 is CASSPELAGYTF. CDR3 sequence (DNA): TGTGCCAGCAGCCCGGAATTGGCTGGCTACACCTTC.

In DNA, the CDR3 is TGTGCCAGCCCAGGCCCACTAGCAAGCACAGATACGCAGTATTTT. It yields the protein CASPGPLASTDTQYF. The rearrangement uses TRBV28 and TRBJ2-3; D perhaps matches TRBD2 (6 bases). The CDR3 totals 15 residues. CDR1 and CDR2 from the germline V gene are MDHEN and SYDVKM. V was pared by 8 bases and J by 0 bases, with 15 bases between.